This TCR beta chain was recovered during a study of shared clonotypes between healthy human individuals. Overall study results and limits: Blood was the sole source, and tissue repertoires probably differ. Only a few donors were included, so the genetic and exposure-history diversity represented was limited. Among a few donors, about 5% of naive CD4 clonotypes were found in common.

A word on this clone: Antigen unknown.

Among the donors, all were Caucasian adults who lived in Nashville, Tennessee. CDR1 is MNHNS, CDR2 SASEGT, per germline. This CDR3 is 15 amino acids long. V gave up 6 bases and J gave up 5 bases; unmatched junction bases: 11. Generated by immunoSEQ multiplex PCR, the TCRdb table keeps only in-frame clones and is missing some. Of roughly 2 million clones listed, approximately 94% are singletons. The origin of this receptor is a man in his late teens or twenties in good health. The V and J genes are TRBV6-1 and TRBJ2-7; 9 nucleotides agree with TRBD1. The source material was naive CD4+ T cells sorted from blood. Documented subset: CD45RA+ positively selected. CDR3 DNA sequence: TGTGCCAGCAGGCTAGGCGGGACAGGGTTCGACGAGCAGTACTTC. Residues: CASRLGGTGFDEQYF.